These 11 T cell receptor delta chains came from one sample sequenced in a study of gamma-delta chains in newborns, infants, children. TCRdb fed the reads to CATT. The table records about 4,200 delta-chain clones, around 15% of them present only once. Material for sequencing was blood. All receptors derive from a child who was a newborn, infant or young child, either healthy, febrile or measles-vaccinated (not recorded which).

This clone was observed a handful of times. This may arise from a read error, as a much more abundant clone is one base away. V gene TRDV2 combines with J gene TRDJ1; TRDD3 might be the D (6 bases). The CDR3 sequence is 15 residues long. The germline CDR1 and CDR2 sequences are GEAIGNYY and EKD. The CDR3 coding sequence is TGTGCCTGGGACAAGCTGGGGATGTACACCGATAAACTCATCTTT. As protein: CAWDKLGMYTDKLIF.

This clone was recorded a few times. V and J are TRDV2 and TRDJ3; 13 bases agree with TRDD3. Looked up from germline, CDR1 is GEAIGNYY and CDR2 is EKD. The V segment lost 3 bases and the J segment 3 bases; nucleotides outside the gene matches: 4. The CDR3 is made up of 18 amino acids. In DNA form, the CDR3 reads TGTGCCTGTGACTCACTGGGGGATACGAACTGGGACACCCGACAGATGTTTTTC. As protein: CACDSLGDTNWDTRQMFF.

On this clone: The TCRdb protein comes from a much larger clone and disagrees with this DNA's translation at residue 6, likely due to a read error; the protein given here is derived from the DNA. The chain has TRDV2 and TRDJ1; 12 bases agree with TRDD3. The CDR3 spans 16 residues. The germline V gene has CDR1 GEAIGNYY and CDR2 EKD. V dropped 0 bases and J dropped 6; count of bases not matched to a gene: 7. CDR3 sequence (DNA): TGTGCCTGTGACACCGCGACTGGGGGATACAGGAATAAACTCATCTTT. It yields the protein CACDTATGGYRNKLIF.

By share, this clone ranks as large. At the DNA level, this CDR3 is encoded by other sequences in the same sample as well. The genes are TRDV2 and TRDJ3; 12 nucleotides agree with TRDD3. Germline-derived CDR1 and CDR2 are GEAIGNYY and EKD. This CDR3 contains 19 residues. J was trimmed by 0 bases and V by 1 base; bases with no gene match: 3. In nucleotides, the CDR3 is TGTGCCTGTGACACTGTACTGGGGGATACCTCCTGGGACACCCGACAGATGTTTTTC. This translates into CACDTVLGDTSWDTRQMFF.

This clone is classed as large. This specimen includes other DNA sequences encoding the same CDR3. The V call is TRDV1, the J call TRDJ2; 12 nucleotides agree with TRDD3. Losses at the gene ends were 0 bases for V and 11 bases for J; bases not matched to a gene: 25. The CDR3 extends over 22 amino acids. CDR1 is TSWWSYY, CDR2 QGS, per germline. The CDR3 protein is CALGELAVVLWLPILGDTQLFF. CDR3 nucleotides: TGTGCTCTTGGGGAACTAGCAGTCGTCTTATGGCTCCCTATACTGGGGGATACCCAACTCTTCTTT.

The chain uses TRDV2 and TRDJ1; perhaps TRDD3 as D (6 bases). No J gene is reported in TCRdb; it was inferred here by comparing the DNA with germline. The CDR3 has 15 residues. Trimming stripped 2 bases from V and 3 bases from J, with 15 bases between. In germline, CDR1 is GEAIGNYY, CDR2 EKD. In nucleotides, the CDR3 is TGTGCCTGTGACAGGGTGGGGCCTGGGGCCGATAAACTCATCTTT. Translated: CACDRVGPGADKLIF.

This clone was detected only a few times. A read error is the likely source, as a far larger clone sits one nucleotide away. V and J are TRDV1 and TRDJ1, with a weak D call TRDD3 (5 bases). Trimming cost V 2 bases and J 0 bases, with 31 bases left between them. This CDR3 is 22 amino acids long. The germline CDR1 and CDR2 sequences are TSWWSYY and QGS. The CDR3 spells CALGERATYGYWPLMYTDKLIF. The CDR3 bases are TGTGCTCTTGGGGAAAGGGCGACCTATGGTTACTGGCCTTTAATGTACACCGATAAACTCATCTTT.

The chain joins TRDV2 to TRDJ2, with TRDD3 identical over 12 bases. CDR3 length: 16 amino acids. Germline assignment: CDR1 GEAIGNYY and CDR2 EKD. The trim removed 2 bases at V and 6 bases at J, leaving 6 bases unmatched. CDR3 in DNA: TGTGCCTGTGACAAGCTGGGGGATACGCGGGCAGCACAACTCTTCTTT. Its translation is CACDKLGDTRAAQLFF.

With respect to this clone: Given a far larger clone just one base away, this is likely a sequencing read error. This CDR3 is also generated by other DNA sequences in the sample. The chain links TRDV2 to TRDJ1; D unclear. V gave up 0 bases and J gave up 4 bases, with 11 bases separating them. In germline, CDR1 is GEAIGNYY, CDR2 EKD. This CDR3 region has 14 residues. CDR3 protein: CACDTVGEFDKLIF. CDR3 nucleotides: TGTGCCTGTGACACCGTCGGCGAGTTCGATAAACTCATCTTT.

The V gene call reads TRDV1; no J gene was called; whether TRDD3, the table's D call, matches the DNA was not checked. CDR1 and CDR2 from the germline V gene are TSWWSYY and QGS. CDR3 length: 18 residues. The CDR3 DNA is TGTGCTATTGGGGACTGCAGGGGGGGCCACGGGGACACCGATAAAATCATCTTT. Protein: CAIGDCRGGHGDTDKIIF.

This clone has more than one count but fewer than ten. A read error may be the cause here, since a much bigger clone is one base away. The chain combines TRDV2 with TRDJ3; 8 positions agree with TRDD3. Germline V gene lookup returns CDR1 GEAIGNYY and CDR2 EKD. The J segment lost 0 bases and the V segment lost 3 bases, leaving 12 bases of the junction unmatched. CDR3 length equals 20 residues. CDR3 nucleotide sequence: TGTGCCTGTGACGACTTACTGGGGGCCGAGAGCTCCTGGGACACCCGACAGATGTTTTTC. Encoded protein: CACDDLLGAESSWDTRQMFF.